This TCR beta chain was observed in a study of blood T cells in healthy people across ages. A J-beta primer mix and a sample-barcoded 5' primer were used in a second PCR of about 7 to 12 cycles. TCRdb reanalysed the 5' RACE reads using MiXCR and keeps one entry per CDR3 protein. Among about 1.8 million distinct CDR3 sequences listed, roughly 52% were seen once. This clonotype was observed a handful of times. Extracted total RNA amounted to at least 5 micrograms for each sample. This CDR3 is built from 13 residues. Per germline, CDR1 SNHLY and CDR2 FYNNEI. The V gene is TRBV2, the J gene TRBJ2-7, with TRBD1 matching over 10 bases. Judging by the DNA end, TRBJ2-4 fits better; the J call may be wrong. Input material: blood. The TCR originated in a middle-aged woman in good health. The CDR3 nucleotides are TGTGCCAGCAGAGGGACAGGGGAGCGCATTCAGTACTTC. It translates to CASRGTGERIQYF.